The clone carrying this T cell receptor beta chain showed up just a few times. Its specificity is not known. This sample stems from a study of T cell responses to AZD1222 COVID-19 vaccine. The CDR3 has 14 residues. Unmatched junction bases numbered 4, after V lost 2 bases and J lost 4 bases. Germline CDR1 SGHNT, CDR2 YENEEA. Regarding the study as a whole: Repertoire sampling was restricted to post-peak T cell response timepoints.

Profiled with immunoSEQ multiplex PCR; TCRdb holds only in-frame clones, not every one. The sample has about 180,000 clones, just over 85% seen once. This TCR derives from an adult who received the AZD1222 COVID-19 vaccine. The chain employs TRBV11-3 and TRBJ2-5; 7 positions agree with TRBD1. The sample here was peripheral blood, taken 28 days after the second AZD1222 dose. The CDR3 DNA reads TGTGCCAGCAGCTTACCCGACAGGGCAGAGACCCAGTACTTC. Translated, it gives CASSLPDRAETQYF.